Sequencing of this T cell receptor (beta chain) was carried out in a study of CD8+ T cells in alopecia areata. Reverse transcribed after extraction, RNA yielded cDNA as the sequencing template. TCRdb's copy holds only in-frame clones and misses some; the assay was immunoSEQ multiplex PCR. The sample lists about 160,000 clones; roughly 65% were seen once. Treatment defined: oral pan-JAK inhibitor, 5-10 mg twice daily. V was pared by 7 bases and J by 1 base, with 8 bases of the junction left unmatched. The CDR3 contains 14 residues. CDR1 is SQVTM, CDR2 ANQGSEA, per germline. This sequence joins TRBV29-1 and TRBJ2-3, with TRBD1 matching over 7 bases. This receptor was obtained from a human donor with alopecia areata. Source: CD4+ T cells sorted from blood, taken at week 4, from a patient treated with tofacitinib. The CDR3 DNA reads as TGCAGCGGCGTAAGGGGGCCTCGCACAGATACGCAGTATTTT. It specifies CSGVRGPRTDTQYF.